Each of the 6 T cell receptor beta chains below was sequenced from the same sample in a study of neoadjuvant anti-PD-1 for oral cavity cancer. Measured with immunoSEQ multiplex PCR; TCRdb has only the in-frame clones, and not every one. Here the sample spans approximately 12,000 clones, around 53% being singletons. Material: tumor tissue, obtained before nivolumab (anti-PD-1) treatment. These TCRs come from a person aged 35-80 years with oral cavity squamous cell carcinoma.

The chain uses TRBV13 and TRBJ2-7, with 7 bases identical to TRBD1. Germline V gene sequence: CDR1 PRHDT, CDR2 FYEKMQ (reference sequence). Germline trimming cut 1 base from V and 2 bases from J; bases unmatched to any gene: 11. This CDR3 spans 17 amino acids. CDR3 residues: CASSLEGQTGSPYEQYF. CDR3 nucleotides: TGTGCCAGCAGCTTAGAAGGTCAGACAGGGTCCCCCTACGAGCAGTACTTC.

The chain employs TRBV6-6 and TRBJ2-7, with D tentatively TRBD2 (5 bases). Germline CDR1 reads MNHNY; CDR2 reads SVGAGI (reference sequence). V was cut by 7 bases and J by 0 bases, with 10 bases left in between. The CDR3 contains 13 residues. The CDR3 here is CASTPSGSYEQYF. CDR3 DNA sequence: TGTGCCAGCACCCCCAGCGGCTCCTACGAGCAGTACTTC.

This clone occurred a few times. The chain carries TRBV6-6 and TRBJ2-6; perhaps D is TRBD1 or TRBD2 (5 bases each). V lost 2 bases and J 2 bases, leaving 7 bases between the germline ends. This CDR3 region has 15 residues. Germline V gives CDR1 MNHNY, CDR2 SVGAGI (reference sequence). CDR3 sequence reads: CASSYGGAGANVLTF. The CDR3 DNA reads TGTGCCAGCAGTTACGGGGGTGCTGGGGCCAACGTCCTGACTTTC.

The rearrangement links TRBV6-1 to TRBJ1-5; D not resolved. The CDR3 loop spans 17 amino acids. The V end lost 3 bases, the J end lost 2 bases, and 17 bases lay between the germline ends. Germline lookup yields CDR1 MNHNS and CDR2 SASEGT. The CDR3 loop reads CASSEVGQAIGNQPQHF. CDR3 nucleotide sequence: TGTGCCAGCAGTGAGGTAGGGCAGGCAATTGGCAATCAGCCCCAGCATTTT.

The rearrangement joins TRBV5-4 to TRBJ2-7; 8 bases agree with TRBD2. Germline V gene sequence: CDR1 SGHNT, CDR2 YYREEE (reference sequence). J lost 3 bases, V lost 2 bases, and 4 bases had no gene match. The CDR3 consists of 14 residues. The CDR3 region has the DNA TGTGCCAGCAGCTTCACGGGAGGGGGCTACGAGCAGTACTTC. As protein: CASSFTGGGYEQYF.

The chain combines TRBV27 with TRBJ1-2; D possibly corresponds to TRBD1 (5 bases). V was clipped by 8 bases and J by 4 bases, with 20 bases between them. CDR1 is MNHEY, CDR2 SMNVEV, per germline (reference sequence). CDR3 size: 15 residues. In nucleotides, the CDR3 is TGTGCCAGCGGGGGGACGACAGCAAACCTCTATGGCTACACCTTC. Translating gives CASGGTTANLYGYTF.